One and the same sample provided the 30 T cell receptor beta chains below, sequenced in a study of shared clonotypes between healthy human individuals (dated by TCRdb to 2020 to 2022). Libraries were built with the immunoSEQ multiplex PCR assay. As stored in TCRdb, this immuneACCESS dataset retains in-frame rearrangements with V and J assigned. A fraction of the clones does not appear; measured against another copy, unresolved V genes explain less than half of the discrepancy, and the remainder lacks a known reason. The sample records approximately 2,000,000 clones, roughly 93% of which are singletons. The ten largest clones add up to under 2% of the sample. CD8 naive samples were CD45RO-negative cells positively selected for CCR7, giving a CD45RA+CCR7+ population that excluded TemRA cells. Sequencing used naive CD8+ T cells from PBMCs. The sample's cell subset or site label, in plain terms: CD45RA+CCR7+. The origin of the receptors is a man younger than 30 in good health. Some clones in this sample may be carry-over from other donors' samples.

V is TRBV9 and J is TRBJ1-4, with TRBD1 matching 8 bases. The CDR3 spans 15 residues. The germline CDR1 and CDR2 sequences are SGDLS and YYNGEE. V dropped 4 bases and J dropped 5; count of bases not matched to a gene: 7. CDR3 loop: CASSTGGRGNEKLFF. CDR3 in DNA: TGTGCCAGCAGCACAGGGGGTCGGGGCAATGAAAAACTGTTTTTT.

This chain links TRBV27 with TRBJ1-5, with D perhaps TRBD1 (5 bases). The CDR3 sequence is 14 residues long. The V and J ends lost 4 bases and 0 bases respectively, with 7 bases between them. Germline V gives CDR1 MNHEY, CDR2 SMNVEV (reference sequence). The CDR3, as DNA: TGTGCCAGCAGTTCACAGGCTAGCAATCAGCCCCAGCATTTT. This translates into CASSSQASNQPQHF.

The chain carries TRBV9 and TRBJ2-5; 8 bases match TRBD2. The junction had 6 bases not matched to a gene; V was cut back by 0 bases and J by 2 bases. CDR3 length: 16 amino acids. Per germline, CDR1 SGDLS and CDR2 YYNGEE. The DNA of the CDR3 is TGTGCCAGCAGCGTAGTCCCTAGCGGGCCTCAAGAGACCCAGTACTTC. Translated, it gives CASSVVPSGPQETQYF.

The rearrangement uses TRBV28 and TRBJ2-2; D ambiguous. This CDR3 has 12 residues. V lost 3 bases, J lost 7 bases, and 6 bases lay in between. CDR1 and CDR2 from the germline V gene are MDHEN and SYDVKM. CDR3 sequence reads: CASSLKYGELFF. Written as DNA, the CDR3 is TGTGCCAGCAGTTTGAAGTACGGGGAGCTGTTTTTT.

The CDR3: CASSPDGIYGYTF. DNA of the CDR3: TGTGCCAGCAGCCCCGATGGCATATATGGCTACACCTTC. The chain links TRBV7-2 to TRBJ1-2, with no clear D. The germline V gene has CDR1 SGHTA and CDR2 FQGNSA. CDR3 length: 13 amino acids. The V end lost 5 bases, the J end lost 5 bases, and 12 bases lay between the germline ends.

The CDR3 reads CAGYGYTF. The CDR3 coding sequence is TGTGCCGGATATGGCTACACCTTC. The J gene is TRBJ1-2, the V gene TRBV11-3, with unresolved D. Trimming removed 11 bases from V and 5 bases from J, with 3 bases in between. The CDR3 is made up of 8 amino acids. CDR1 is SGHNT and CDR2 is YENEEA in the germline V gene.

The CDR3 nucleotides are TGTGCCAGTATTGATACAGGGACCTTCTACGAGCAGTACTTC. It specifies CASIDTGTFYEQYF. The rearrangement links TRBV2 to TRBJ2-7; D might be TRBD1 (6 bases). Germline-derived CDR1 and CDR2 are SNHLY and FYNNEI. Trimming shortened V by 9 bases and J by 3 bases, and 18 bases separated the two germline ends. This CDR3 has 14 amino acids.

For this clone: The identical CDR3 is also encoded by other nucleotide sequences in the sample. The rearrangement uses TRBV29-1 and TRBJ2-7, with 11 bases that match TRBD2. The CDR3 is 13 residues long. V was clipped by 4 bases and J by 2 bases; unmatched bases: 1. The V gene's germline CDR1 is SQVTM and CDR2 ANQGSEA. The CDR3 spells CSVVAGGPYEQYF. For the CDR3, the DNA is TGCAGCGTTGTAGCGGGAGGGCCCTACGAGCAGTACTTC.

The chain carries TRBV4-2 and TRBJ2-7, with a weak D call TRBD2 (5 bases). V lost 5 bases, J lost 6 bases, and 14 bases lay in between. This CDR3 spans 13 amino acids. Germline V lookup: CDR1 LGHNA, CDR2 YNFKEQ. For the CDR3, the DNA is TGTGCCAGCAGCTACGGTGAGGGCTCCGAGCAGTACTTC. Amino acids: CASSYGEGSEQYF.

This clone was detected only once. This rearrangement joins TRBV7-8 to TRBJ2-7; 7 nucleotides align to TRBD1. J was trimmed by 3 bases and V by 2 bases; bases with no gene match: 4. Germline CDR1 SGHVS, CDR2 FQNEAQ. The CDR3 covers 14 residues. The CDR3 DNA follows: TGTGCCAGCAGCTTATTCGGGACAGACTACGAGCAGTACTTC. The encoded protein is CASSLFGTDYEQYF. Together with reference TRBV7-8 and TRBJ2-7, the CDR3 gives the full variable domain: GAGVSQSPRYKVAKRGQDVALRCDPISGHVSLFWYQQALGQGPEFLTYFQNEAQLDKSGLPSDRFFAERPEGSVSTLKIQRTQQEDSAVYLCASSLFGTDYEQYFGPGTRLTVT.

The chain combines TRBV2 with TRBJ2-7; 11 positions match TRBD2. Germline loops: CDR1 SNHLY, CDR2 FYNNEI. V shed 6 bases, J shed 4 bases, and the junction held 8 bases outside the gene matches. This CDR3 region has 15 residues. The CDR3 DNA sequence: TGTGCCAGCAGGGTACTCGGGACTAGCGGTTACGAGCAGTACTTC. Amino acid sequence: CASRVLGTSGYEQYF.

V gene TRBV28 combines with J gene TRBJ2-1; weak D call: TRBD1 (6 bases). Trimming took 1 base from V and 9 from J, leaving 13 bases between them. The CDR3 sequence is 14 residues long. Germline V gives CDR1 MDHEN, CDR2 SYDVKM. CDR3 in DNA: TGTGCCAGCAGTTTATTCCGGGACAAGGTTGAGCAGTTCTTC. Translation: CASSLFRDKVEQFF.

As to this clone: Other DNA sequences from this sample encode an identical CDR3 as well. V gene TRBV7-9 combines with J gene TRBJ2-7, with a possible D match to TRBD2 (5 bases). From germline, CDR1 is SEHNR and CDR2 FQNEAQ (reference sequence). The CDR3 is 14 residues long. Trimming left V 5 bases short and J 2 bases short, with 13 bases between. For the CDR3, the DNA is TGTGCCAGCAGCCCATCGGAGGACCCCTACGAGCAGTACTTC. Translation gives CASSPSEDPYEQYF.

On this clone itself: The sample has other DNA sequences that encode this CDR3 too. CDR3 in amino acids: CASSRLAGGTGELFF. Here the CDR3 DNA reads TGTGCCAGCAGCAGACTAGCGGGAGGCACCGGGGAGCTGTTTTTT. The V call is TRBV6-5, the J call TRBJ2-2, with TRBD2 matching 13 bases. Losses at the gene ends were 6 bases for V and 4 bases for J; bases not matched to a gene: 2. Germline V CDR1 and CDR2: MNHEY, SVGAGI. This CDR3 comprises 15 residues.

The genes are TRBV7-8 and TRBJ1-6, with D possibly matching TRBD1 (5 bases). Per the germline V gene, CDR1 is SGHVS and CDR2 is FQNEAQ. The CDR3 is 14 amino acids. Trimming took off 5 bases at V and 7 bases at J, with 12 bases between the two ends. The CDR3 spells CASSLRDSNSPLHF. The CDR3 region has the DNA TGTGCCAGCAGCCTCCGGGACTCCAATTCACCCCTCCACTTT.

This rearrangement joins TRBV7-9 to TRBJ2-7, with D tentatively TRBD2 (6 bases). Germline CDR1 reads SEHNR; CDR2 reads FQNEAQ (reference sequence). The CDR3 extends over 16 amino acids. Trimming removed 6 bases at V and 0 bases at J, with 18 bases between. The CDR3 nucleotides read TGTGCCAGCAGGAATGACGGGACTCAGAGCTCCTACGAGCAGTACTTC. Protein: CASRNDGTQSSYEQYF.

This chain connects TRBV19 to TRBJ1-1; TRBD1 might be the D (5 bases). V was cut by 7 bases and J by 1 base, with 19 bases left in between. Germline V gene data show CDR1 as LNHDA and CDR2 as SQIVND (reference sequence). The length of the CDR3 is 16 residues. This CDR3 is CASTPRRRGGNTEAFF. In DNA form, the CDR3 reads TGTGCCAGTACCCCCAGGAGGCGGGGGGGGAACACTGAAGCTTTCTTT.

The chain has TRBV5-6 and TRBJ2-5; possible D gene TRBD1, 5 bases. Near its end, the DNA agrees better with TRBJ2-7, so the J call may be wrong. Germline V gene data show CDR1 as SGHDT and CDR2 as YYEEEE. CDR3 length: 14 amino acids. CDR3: CASSSGARNYEQYF. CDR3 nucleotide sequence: TGTGCCAGCAGCTCTGGGGCAAGGAACTACGAGCAGTACTTC.

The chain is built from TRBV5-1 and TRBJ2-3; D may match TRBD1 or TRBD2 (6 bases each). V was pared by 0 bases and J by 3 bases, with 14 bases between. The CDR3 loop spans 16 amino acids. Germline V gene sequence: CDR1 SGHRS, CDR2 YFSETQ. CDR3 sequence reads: CASSLDSGRGTDTQYF. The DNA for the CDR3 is TGCGCCAGCAGCTTGGATAGCGGAAGGGGGACAGATACGCAGTATTTT. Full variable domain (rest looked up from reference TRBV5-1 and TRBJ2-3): KAGVTQTPRYLIKTRGQQVTLSCSPISGHRSVSWYQQTPGQGLQFLFEYFSETQRNKGNFPGRFSGRQFSNSRSEMNVSTLELGDSALYLCASSLDSGRGTDTQYFGPGTRLTVL.

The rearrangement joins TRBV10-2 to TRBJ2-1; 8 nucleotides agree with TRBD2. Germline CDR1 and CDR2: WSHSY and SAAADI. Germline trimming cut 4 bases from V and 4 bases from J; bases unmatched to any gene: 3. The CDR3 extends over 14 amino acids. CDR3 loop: CASSVGTSYNEQFF. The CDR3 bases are TGCGCCAGCAGTGTCGGGACTAGTTACAATGAGCAGTTCTTC.

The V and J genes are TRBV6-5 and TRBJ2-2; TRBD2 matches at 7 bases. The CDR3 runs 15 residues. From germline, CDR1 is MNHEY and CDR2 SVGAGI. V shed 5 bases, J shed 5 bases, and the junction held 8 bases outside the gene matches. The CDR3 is CASSISGEGTGELFF. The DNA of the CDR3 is TGTGCCAGCAGTATAAGCGGGGAGGGTACCGGGGAGCTGTTTTTT.

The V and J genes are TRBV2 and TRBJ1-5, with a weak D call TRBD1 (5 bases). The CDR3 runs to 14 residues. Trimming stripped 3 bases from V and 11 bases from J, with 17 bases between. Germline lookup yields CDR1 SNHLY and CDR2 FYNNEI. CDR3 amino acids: CASSEPSPLRAQHF. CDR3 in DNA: TGTGCCAGCAGTGAGCCCAGCCCCCTCAGGGCCCAGCATTTT. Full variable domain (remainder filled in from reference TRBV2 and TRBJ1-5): EPEVTQTPSHQVTQMGQEVILRCVPISNHLYFYWYRQILGQKVEFLVSFYNNEISEKSEIFDDQFSVERPDGSNFTLKIRSTKLEDSAMYFCASSEPSPLRAQHFGDGTRLSIL.

CDR3 sequence (DNA): TGTGCCAGCTTAGGGGAAGCTAATGAAAAACTGTTTTTT. This codes for CASLGEANEKLFF. The chain has TRBV7-9 and TRBJ1-4, with D possibly matching TRBD1 (5 bases). The CDR3 runs to 13 residues. CDR1 and CDR2 (germline): SEHNR, FQNEAQ (reference sequence). Trimming pared 8 bases from V and 3 bases from J, leaving 10 bases between. Filled out from reference TRBV7-9 and TRBJ1-4, the complete variable domain reads DTGVSQNPRHKITKRGQNVTFRCDPISEHNRLYWYRQTLGQGPEFLTYFQNEAQLEKSRLLSDRFSAERPKGSFSTLEIQRTEQGDSAMYLCASLGEANEKLFFGSGTQLSVL.

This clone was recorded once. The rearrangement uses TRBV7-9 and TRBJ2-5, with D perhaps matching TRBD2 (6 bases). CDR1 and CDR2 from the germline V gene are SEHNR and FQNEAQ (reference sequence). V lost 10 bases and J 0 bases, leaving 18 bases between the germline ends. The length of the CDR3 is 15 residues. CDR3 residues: CATRGRIEYQETQYF. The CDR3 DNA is TGTGCCACCAGAGGGAGGATCGAATACCAAGAGACCCAGTACTTC.

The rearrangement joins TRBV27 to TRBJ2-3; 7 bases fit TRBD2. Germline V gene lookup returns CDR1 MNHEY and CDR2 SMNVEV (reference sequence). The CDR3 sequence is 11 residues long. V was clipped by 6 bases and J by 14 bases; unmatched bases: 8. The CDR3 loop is CASSSGTVSYF. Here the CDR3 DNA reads TGTGCCAGCAGCAGCGGGACCGTCTCGTATTTT.

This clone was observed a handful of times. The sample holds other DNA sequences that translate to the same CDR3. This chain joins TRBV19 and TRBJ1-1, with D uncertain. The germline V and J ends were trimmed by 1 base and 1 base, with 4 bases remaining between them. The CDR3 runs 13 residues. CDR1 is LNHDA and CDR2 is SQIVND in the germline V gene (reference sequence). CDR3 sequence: CASSIAANTEAFF. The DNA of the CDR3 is TGTGCCAGTAGTATAGCCGCGAACACTGAAGCTTTCTTT.

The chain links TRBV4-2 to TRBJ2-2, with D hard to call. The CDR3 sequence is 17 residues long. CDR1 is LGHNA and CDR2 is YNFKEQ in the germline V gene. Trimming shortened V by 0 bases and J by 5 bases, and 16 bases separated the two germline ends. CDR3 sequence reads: CASSQDGVAHGTGELFF. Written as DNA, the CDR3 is TGTGCCAGCAGCCAAGATGGTGTAGCCCACGGTACCGGGGAGCTGTTTTTT.

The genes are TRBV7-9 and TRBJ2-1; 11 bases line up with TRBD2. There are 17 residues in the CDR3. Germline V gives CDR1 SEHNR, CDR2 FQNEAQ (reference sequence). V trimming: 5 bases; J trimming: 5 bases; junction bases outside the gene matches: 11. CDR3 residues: CASSQDIAGGPDNEQFF. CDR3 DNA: TGTGCCAGCAGCCAGGATATAGCGGGAGGGCCTGACAATGAGCAGTTCTTC.

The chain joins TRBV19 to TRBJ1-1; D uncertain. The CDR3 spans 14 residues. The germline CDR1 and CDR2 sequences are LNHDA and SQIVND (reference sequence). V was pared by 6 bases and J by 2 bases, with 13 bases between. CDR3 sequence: CASREAGTNTEAFF. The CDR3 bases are TGTGCCAGTAGAGAGGCAGGTACAAACACTGAAGCTTTCTTT.

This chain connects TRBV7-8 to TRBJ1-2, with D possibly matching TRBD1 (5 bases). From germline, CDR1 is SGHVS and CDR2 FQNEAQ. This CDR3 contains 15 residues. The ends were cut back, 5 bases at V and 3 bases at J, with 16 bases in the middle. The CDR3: CASSRLRGRDYGYTF. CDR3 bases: TGTGCCAGCAGCCGTCTCCGGGGCCGGGACTATGGCTACACCTTC. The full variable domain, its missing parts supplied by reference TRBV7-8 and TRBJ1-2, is GAGVSQSPRYKVAKRGQDVALRCDPISGHVSLFWYQQALGQGPEFLTYFQNEAQLDKSGLPSDRFFAERPEGSVSTLKIQRTQQEDSAVYLCASSRLRGRDYGYTFGSGTRLTVV.